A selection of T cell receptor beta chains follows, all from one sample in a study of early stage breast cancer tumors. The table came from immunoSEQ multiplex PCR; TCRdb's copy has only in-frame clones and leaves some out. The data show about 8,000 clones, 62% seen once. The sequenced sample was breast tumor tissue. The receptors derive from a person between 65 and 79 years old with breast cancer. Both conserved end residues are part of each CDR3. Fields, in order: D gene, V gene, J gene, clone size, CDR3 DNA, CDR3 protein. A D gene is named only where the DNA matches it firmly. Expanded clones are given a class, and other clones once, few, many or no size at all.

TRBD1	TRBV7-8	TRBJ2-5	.	TGTGCCAGCAGGGACAGGGGAAGGACCCAGTACTTC	CASRDRGRTQYF
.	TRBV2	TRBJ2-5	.	TGTGCCAGCAAAATCGGCAGGTACCAAGAGACCCAGTACTTC	CASKIGRYQETQYF
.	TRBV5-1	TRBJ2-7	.	TGCGCCAGCAGAGACACTCCGAAGAACGAGCAGTACTTC	CASRDTPKNEQYF
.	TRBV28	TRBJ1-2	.	TGTGCCAGCTGGGGCGGCGGCACTTATGGCTACACCTTC	CASWGGGTYGYTF
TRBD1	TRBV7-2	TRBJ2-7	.	TGTGCCAGCAGCCCCAGACCCGGGACAGGGGACGAGCAGTACTTC	CASSPRPGTGDEQYF
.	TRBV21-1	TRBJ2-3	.	TGTGCCAGCAGCAAAACCCCCGGGACAGGGGGCACAGATACGCAGTATTTT	CASSKTPGTGGTDTQYF
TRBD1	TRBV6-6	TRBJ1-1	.	TGTGCCAGCAGTTACTCAGTTTGGGACAGGGAGGCTTTCTTT	CASSYSVWDREAFF
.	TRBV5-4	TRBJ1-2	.	TGTGCCAGCAGCAGATTGGGGACAACCTATGGCTACACCTTC	CASSRLGTTYGYTF
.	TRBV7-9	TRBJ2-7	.	TGTGCCAGCAGCTCAGAGGTATACGAGCAGTACTTC	CASSSEVYEQYF
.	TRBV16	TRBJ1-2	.	TGTGCCAGCACCGAGTCCGCTAACTATGGCTACACCTTC	CASTESANYGYTF
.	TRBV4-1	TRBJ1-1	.	TGCGCCAGCAGCCAAGGACTAGACAGTCGAGGCACTGAAGCTTTCTTT	CASSQGLDSRGTEAFF
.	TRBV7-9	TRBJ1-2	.	TGTGCCAGCAGCAGGCGACAGGTGGGAGGCTACACCTTC	CASSRRQVGGYTF
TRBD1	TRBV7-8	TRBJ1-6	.	TGTGCCAGCAGCTTAGCGAGGACAGGGGGACTCTCACCCCTCCACTTT	CASSLARTGGLSPLHF
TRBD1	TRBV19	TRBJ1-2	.	TGTGCCAGTAGTACGGGGACAGGGATCTATGGCTACACCTTC	CASSTGTGIYGYTF
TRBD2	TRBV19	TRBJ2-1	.	TGTGCCAGTAGTAGGTTTACTAGGGGACTAGATTTCTACAATGAGCAGTTCTTC	CASSRFTRGLDFYNEQFF
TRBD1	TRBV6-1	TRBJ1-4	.	TGTGCCAGCAGTGTAGCCGGGACAGCTAATGAAAAACTGTTTTTT	CASSVAGTANEKLFF
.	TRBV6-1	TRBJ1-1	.	TGTGCCAGCAGTGTGGGACAAGTGAACACTGAAGCTTTCTTT	CASSVGQVNTEAFF
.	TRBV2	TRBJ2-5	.	TGTGCCACCATAGGGGCAGAAGAGACCCAGTACTTC	CATIGAEETQYF
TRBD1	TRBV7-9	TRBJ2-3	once	TGTGCCAGCGCTAGTGAGGGGGCGTTCACAGATACGCAGTATTTT	CASASEGAFTDTQYF
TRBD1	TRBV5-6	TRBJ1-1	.	TGTGCCAGCAGCTCCGGGACAGGGACGGGGTCGGATGCTTTCTTT	CASSSGTGTGSDAFF
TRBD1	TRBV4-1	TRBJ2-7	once	TGCGCCAGCAGAGAGGGACGGACAGGGCCCTACGAGCAGTACTTC	CASREGRTGPYEQYF
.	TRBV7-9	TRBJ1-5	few	TGTGCCAGCAGCTTAATGGGCGATCAGCCCCAGCATTTT	CASSLMGDQPQHF
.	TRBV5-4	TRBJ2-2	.	TGTGCCAGCAGCTTGGCCCCAACACAGAACACCGGGGAGCTGTTTTTT	CASSLAPTQNTGELFF
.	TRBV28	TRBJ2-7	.	TGTGCCTGTATGGAGCAGTACTTC	CACMEQYF
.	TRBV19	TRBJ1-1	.	TGTGCCAGTAGTTGGACAGTAAGTGGGAACACTGAAGCTTTCTTT	CASSWTVSGNTEAFF
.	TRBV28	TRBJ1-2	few	TGTGCCACCTCAAGGGGGACTAACTATGGCTACACCTTC	CATSRGTNYGYTF
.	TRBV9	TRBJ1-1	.	TGTGCCAGCAGCAATAACAGGGAAAAGTTCACTGAAGCTTTCTTT	CASSNNREKFTEAFF
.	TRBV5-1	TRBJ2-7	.	TGCGCCAGCAGCTTGGTTCCGGGACTCTACGAGCAGTACTTC	CASSLVPGLYEQYF
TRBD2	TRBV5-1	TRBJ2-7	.	TGCGCCAGCAGCTTAGAAAGTAGCGGGGGGGCCAGTTCATACGAGCAGTACTTC	CASSLESSGGASSYEQYF
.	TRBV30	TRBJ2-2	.	TGTGCCTGGAGTGTTACGAACACCGGGGAGCTGTTTTTT	CAWSVTNTGELFF
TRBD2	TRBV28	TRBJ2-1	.	TGTGCCAGCAGCCCTAGCGGGGGGCTTTACAATGAGCAGTTCTTC	CASSPSGGLYNEQFF
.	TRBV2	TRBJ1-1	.	TGTGCCAGCAGTGAAGCGAGGTCCTCAAGCGCTGAAGCTTTCTTT	CASSEARSSSAEAFF
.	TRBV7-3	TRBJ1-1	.	TGTGCCAGCAGCTCCGGTAATGCGGGGGGCACTGAAGCTTTCTTT	CASSSGNAGGTEAFF
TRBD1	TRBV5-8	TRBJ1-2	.	TGTGCCAGCAGCACCCCGGGACAGGGACTACGTAACTATGGCTACACCTTC	CASSTPGQGLRNYGYTF
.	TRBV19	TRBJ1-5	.	TGTGCCAGTAACCCAGGGCGGAACCAGCCCCAGCATTTT	CASNPGRNQPQHF
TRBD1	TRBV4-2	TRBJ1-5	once	TGTGCCAGCAGCCAACTACTACAGGGGTGGGGTCAGCCCCAGCATTTT	CASSQLLQGWGQPQHF
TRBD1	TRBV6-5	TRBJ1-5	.	TGTGCCAGCAGTGCCGGGACAGGCCCCAATCAGCCCCAGCATTTT	CASSAGTGPNQPQHF
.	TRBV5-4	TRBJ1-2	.	TGTGCCACCTCCTCAGGGGCGCGGTATGGCTACACCTTC	CATSSGARYGYTF
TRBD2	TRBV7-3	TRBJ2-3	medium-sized	TGTGCCAGCAGCTTAGGTAGCGGGGGTACAGATACGCAGTATTTT	CASSLGSGGTDTQYF
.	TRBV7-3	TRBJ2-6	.	TGTGCCAGCAGCAGTCAGGGTGGCCCACTCTCTGGGGCCAACGTCCTGACTTTC	CASSSQGGPLSGANVLTF
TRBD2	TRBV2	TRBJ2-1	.	TGTGCCAGTTGTAGCGGGGGGGCTTATGAGCAGTTCTTC	CASCSGGAYEQFF
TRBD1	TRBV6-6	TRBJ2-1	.	TGTGCCAGCAGTTACCTATTGGGACAGGGGCACAATGAGCAGTTCTTC	CASSYLLGQGHNEQFF
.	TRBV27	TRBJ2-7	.	TGTGCCAGCAGTTTATTTCCGCTAGCCAGCTCCTACGAGCAGTACTTC	CASSLFPLASSYEQYF
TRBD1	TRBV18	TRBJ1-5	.	TGTGCCAGCTCACCAACTGTGGGGACAGGGACTGGTGCCAATCAGCCCCAGCATTTT	CASSPTVGTGTGANQPQHF
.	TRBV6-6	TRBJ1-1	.	TGTGCCAGCAGTCTAAGTGCGGGGCAGGGAGCTTTCTTT	CASSLSAGQGAFF
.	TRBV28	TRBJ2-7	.	TGTGCCAGCAGTTTCTCCGGAGGGTGGGAGCAGTACTTC	CASSFSGGWEQYF
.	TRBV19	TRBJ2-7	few	TGTGCCAGTAGCGCGGGGGACACCTACGAGCAGTACTTC	CASSAGDTYEQYF
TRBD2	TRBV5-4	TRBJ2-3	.	TGTGCCAGCAGCTTGGGAGCGGGGGGTCGCACAGATACGCAGTATTTT	CASSLGAGGRTDTQYF
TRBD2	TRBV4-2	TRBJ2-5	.	TGTGCCAGCAGCCGGACTAGCGGGGGGGCCTCGGGGCAAGAGACCCAGTACTTC	CASSRTSGGASGQETQYF
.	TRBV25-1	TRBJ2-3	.	TGTGCCAGCAGTAGGAGGCAAAGCACAGATACGCAGTATTTT	CASSRRQSTDTQYF
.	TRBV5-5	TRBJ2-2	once	TGTGCCAGCAGCCCGTTGGGGCCGCAGGGAAACACCGGGGAGCTGTTTTTT	CASSPLGPQGNTGELFF
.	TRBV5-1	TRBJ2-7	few	TGCGCCAGCAGTGGACAGTTCTACGAGCAGTACTTC	CASSGQFYEQYF
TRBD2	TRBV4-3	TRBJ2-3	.	TGCGCCAGCAGCCAAGAACCGAGCGGGGCAACAGATACGCAGTATTTT	CASSQEPSGATDTQYF
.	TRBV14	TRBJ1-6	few	TGTGCCAGCAGCCAAGATTTATTCGGGTATAATTCACCCCTCCACTTT	CASSQDLFGYNSPLHF
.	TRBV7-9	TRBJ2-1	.	TGTGCCAGCAGCCTACGGACAGAGACTTATGAGCAGTTCTTC	CASSLRTETYEQFF
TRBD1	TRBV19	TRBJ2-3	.	TGTGCCAGTAGTATAGGGACAGGGTTCAAAGATACGCAGTATTTT	CASSIGTGFKDTQYF
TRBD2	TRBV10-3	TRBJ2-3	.	TGTGCCATCAGTGGTCTCTTAGCGGGGGGCACAGATACGCAGTATTTT	CAISGLLAGGTDTQYF
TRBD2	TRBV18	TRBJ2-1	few	TGTGCCAGCTCAGCACAGTCTTGGCGGGGGGGGAATGAGCAGTTCTTC	CASSAQSWRGGNEQFF
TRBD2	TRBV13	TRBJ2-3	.	TGTGCCAGCAGCTTAAAGCTAGCGGGGGATACAGATACGCAGTATTTT	CASSLKLAGDTDTQYF
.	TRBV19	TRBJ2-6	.	TGTGCCAGTAGTATTCTATCTGGGGCCAACGTCCTGACTTTC	CASSILSGANVLTF